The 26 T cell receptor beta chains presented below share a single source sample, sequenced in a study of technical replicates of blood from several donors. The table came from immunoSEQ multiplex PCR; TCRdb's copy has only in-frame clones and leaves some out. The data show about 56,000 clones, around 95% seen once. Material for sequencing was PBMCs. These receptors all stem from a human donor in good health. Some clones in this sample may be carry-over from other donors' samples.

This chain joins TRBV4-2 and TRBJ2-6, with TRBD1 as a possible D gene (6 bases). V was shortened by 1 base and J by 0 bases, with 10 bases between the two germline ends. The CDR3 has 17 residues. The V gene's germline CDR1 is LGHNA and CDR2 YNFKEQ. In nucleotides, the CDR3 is TGTGCCAGCAGCCAAGTGCCAGGGGACTCTGGGGCCAACGTCCTGACTTTC. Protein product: CASSQVPGDSGANVLTF.

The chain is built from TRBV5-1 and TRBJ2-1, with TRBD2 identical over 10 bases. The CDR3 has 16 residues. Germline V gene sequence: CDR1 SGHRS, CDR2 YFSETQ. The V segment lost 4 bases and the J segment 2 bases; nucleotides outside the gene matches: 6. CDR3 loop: CASSTSGTSAYNEQFF. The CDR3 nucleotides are TGCGCCAGCAGCACGTCCGGGACTAGCGCCTACAATGAGCAGTTCTTC.

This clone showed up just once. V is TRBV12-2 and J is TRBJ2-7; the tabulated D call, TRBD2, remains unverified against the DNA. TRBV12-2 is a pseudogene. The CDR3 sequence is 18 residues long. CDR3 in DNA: TGTGCAAGTCCCCCTATTTTTAGCGGGAGGGCCGGGAAGTACGAGCAGTACTTC. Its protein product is CASPPIFSGRAGKYEQYF.

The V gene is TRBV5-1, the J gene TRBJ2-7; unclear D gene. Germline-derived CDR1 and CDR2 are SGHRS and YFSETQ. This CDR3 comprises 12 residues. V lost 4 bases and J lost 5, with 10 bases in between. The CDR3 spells CASSIDTNEQYF. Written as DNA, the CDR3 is TGCGCCAGCAGCATCGACACCAACGAGCAGTACTTC.

The chain's CDR3 is CASSRDNQPQHF. As DNA, the CDR3 is TGTGCCAGCAGTCGGGATAATCAGCCCCAGCATTTT. The genes are TRBV2 and TRBJ1-5; D gene uncertain. The CDR3 sequence is 12 residues long. V lost 5 bases and J 4 bases, leaving 6 bases between the germline ends. Germline-derived CDR1 and CDR2 are SNHLY and FYNNEI.

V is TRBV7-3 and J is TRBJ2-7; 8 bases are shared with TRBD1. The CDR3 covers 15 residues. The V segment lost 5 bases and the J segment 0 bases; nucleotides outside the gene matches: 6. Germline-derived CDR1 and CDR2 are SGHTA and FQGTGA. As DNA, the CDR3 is TGTGCCAGCAGCCTAGGACAGGGTAGCTCCTACGAGCAGTACTTC. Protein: CASSLGQGSSYEQYF.

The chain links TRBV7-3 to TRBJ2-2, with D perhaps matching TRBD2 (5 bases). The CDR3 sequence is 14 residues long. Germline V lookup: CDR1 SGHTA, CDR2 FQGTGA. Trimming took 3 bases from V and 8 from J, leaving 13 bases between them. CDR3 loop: CASSFGGGQGELFF. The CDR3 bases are TGTGCCAGCAGCTTTGGAGGAGGCCAAGGGGAGCTGTTTTTT.

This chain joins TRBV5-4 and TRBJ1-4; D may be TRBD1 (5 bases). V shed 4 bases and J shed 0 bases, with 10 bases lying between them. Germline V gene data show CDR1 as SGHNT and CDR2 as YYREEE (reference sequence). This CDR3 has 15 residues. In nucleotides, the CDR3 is TGTGCCAGCAGCACCGGACAATCAACTAATGAAAAACTGTTTTTT. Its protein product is CASSTGQSTNEKLFF.

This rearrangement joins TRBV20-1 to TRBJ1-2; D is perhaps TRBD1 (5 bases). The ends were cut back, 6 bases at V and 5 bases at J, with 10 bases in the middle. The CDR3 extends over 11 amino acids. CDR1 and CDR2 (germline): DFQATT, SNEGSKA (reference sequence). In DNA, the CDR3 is TGCAGTGCAAACCCAGGGTATGGCTACACCTTC. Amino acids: CSANPGYGYTF.

The CDR3 loop is CASSPTGFGYEQYF. CDR3 nucleotide sequence: TGTGCCAGCAGCCCGACAGGGTTTGGATACGAGCAGTACTTC. The J gene is TRBJ2-7, the V gene TRBV7-6, with 7 bases identical to TRBD1. This CDR3 contains 14 residues. With 5 bases clipped from V and 4 bases from J, the junction kept 8 bases outside the gene matches. Germline lookup yields CDR1 SGHVS and CDR2 FNYEAQ. Full variable domain (rest looked up from reference TRBV7-6 and TRBJ2-7): GAGVSQSPRYKVTKRGQDVALRCDPISGHVSLYWYRQALGQGPEFLTYFNYEAQQDKSGLPNDRFSAERPEGSISTLTIQRTEQRDSAMYRCASSPTGFGYEQYFGPGTRLTVT.

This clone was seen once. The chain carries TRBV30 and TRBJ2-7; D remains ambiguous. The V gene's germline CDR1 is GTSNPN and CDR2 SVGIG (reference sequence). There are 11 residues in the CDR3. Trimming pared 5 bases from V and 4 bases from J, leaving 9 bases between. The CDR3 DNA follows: TGTGCCTGGGCACGGAGTTACGAGCAGTACTTC. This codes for CAWARSYEQYF.

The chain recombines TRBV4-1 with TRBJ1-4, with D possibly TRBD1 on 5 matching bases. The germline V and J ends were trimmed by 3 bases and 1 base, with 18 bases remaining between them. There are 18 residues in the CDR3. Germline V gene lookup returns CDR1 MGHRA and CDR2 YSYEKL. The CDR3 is CASSQHVAGDVTNEKLFF. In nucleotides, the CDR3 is TGCGCCAGCAGCCAGCACGTCGCGGGGGACGTAACTAATGAAAAACTGTTTTTT.

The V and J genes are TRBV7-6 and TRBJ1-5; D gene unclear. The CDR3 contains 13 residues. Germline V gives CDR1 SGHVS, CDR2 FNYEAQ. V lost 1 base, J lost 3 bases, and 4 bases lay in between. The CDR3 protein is CASSLGLNQPQHF. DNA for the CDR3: TGTGCCAGCAGCTTAGGGCTCAATCAGCCCCAGCATTTT.

In DNA, the CDR3 is TGCGCCAGCAGCTTCGAGGGCTACGAGCAGTACTTC. Its translation: CASSFEGYEQYF. This chain links TRBV5-1 with TRBJ2-7; D is perhaps TRBD2 (5 bases). Trimming pared 2 bases from V and 3 bases from J, leaving 6 bases between. This CDR3 contains 12 residues. Germline values: CDR1 SGHRS, CDR2 YFSETQ. The full variable domain, its missing parts supplied by reference TRBV5-1 and TRBJ2-7, is KAGVTQTPRYLIKTRGQQVTLSCSPISGHRSVSWYQQTPGQGLQFLFEYFSETQRNKGNFPGRFSGRQFSNSRSEMNVSTLELGDSALYLCASSFEGYEQYFGPGTRLTVT.

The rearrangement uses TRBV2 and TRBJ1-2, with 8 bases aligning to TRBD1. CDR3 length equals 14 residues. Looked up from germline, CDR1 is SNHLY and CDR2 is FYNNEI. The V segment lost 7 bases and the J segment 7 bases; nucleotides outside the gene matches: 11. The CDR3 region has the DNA TGTGCCAGCATCCGCCAGGGGGCAGCTGGTGGCTACACCTTC. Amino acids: CASIRQGAAGGYTF.

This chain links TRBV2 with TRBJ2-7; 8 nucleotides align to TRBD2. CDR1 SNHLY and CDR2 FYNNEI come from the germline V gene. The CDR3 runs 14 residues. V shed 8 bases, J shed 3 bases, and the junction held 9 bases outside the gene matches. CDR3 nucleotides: TGTGCCAGCGGGACCAGCGGGGGATTCTACGAGCAGTACTTC. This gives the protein CASGTSGGFYEQYF.

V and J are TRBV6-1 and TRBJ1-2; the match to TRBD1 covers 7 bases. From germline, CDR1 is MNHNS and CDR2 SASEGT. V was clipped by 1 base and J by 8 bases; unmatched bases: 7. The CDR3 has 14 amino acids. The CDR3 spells CASSEGPTGYGYTF. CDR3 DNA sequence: TGTGCCAGCAGTGAAGGACCGACAGGGTACGGCTACACCTTC.

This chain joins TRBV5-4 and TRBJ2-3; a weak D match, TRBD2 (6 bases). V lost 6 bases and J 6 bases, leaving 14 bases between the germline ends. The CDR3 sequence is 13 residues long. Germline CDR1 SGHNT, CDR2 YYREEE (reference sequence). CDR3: CASTQWGTDTQYF. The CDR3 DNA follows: TGTGCCAGCACCCAATGGGGGACTGATACGCAGTATTTT.

The CDR3 DNA is TGCGCCAGCAGCACGGCAACAGGGGCTGGGGCCAACGTCCTGACTTTC. Protein sequence: CASSTATGAGANVLTF. The chain combines TRBV5-1 with TRBJ2-6; 7 bases line up with TRBD1. V gave up 4 bases and J gave up 2 bases; unmatched junction bases: 6. This CDR3 has 16 residues. From germline, CDR1 is SGHRS and CDR2 YFSETQ. The full variable domain, completed using reference TRBV5-1 and TRBJ2-6, is KAGVTQTPRYLIKTRGQQVTLSCSPISGHRSVSWYQQTPGQGLQFLFEYFSETQRNKGNFPGRFSGRQFSNSRSEMNVSTLELGDSALYLCASSTATGAGANVLTFGAGSRLTVL.

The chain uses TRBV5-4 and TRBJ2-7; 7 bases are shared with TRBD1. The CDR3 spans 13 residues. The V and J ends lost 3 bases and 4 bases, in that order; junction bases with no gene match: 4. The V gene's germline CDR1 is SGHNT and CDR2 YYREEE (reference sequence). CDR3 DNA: TGTGCCAGCAGCTGGGACAGAGATTACGAGCAGTACTTC. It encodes CASSWDRDYEQYF.

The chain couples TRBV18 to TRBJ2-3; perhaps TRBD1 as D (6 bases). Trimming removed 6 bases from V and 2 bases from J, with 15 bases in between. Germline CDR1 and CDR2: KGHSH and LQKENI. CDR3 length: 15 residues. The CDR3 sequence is CASSQVGTTTDTQYF. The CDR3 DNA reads TGTGCCAGCTCCCAGGTGGGGACAACCACAGATACGCAGTATTTT.

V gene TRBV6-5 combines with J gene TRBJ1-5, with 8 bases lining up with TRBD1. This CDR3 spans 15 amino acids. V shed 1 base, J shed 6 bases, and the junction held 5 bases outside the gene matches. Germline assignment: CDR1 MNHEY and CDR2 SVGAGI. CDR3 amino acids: CASSYYGQGSQPQHF. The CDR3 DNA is TGTGCCAGCAGTTACTACGGACAGGGTAGTCAGCCCCAGCATTTT.

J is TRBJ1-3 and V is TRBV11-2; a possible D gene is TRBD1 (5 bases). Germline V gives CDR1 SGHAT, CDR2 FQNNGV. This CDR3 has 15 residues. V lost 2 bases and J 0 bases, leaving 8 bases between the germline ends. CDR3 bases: TGTGCCAGCAGCTTAATGGGGGGCTCTGGAAACACCATATATTTT. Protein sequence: CASSLMGGSGNTIYF.

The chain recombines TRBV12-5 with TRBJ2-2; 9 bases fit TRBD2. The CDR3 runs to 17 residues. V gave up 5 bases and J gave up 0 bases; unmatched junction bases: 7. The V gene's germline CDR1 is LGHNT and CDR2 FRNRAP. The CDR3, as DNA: TGTGCTAGTGGTCCCCGACTAGCGGAAGCGAACACCGGGGAGCTGTTTTTT. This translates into CASGPRLAEANTGELFF.

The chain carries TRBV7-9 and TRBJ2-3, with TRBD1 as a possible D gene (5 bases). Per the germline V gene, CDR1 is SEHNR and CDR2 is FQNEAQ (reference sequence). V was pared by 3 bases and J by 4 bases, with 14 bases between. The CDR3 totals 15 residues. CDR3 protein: CASSFVKGAADTQYF. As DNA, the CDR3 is TGTGCCAGCAGCTTCGTCAAAGGGGCTGCAGATACGCAGTATTTT.

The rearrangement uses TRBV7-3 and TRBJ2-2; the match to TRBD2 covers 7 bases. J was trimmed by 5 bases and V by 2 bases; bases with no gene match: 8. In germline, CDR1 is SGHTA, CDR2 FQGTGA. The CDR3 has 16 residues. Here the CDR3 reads CASSLGGRAGTGELFF. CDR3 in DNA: TGTGCCAGCAGCTTAGGGGGGAGGGCCGGAACCGGGGAGCTGTTTTTT.